A single sample is the source of the 22 T cell receptor beta chains below, sequenced in a study of OX40 agonist ivuxolimab in advanced cancers. Here immunoSEQ multiplex PCR was the method, and the copy in TCRdb shows in-frame clones only, minus some. Of fewer than 50,000 clones in the sample, around 90% were seen once. This sample comprised CD4+ or CD8+ T cells sorted from blood, obtained in a trial of the OX40 agonist ivuxolimab. These receptors were taken from an adult with an advanced solid tumor such as melanoma, head and neck, liver or kidney cancer.

The chain uses TRBV9 and TRBJ2-3, with TRBD1 identical over 11 bases. Germline-derived CDR1 and CDR2 are SGDLS and YYNGEE. Trimming removed 3 bases from V and 5 bases from J; junction bases left unmatched: 8. This CDR3 has 16 residues. For the CDR3, the DNA is TGTGCCAGCAGCGACGGACAGGGGGCAAGATTAGATACGCAGTATTTT. It codes for CASSDGQGARLDTQYF. Drawing the rest from reference TRBV9 and TRBJ2-3, the complete variable domain is DSGVTQTPKHLITATGQRVTLRCSPRSGDLSVYWYQQSLDQGLQFLIQYYNGEERAKGNILERFSAQQFPDLHSELNLSSLELGDSALYFCASSDGQGARLDTQYFGPGTRLTVL.

V is TRBV21-1 and J is TRBJ1-4; the table's D gene call, TRBD1, was not cross checked with the DNA. TRBV21-1 is labeled a pseudogene. The CDR3 totals 19 residues. The CDR3 DNA reads as TGTGCCAGCAGCAGGTCCGGGACAGGGGCCATTGCGGCTAATGAAAAACTGTTTTTT. Its translation: CASSRSGTGAIAANEKLFF.

J is TRBJ1-2 and V is TRBV4-3; 10 bases agree with TRBD1. Germline V gene data show CDR1 as LGHNA and CDR2 as YSLEER. This CDR3 contains 15 residues. The V segment lost 0 bases and the J segment 8 bases; nucleotides outside the gene matches: 6. Here the CDR3 DNA reads TGCGCCAGCAGCCAAGACGGGACAGGGGCTGGGGGCTACACCTTC. Protein sequence: CASSQDGTGAGGYTF.

This clone was observed a few times. The V gene is TRBV28, the J gene TRBJ1-5, with D possibly TRBD1 on 5 matching bases. CDR3 length: 15 residues. V gave up 3 bases and J gave up 0 bases, with 9 bases separating them. CDR1 and CDR2 (germline): MDHEN, SYDVKM. The CDR3 here is CASSLEQGSNQPQHF. The CDR3 nucleotides read TGTGCCAGCAGTTTGGAGCAGGGTAGCAATCAGCCCCAGCATTTT.

The chain uses TRBV4-3 and TRBJ2-3, with D unclear. Trimming stripped 0 bases from V and 2 bases from J, with 6 bases between. The CDR3 totals 14 residues. Germline V gene sequence: CDR1 LGHNA, CDR2 YSLEER. CDR3 sequence reads: CASSQEYSTDTQYF. The CDR3 nucleotides are TGCGCCAGCAGCCAAGAATACTCCACAGATACGCAGTATTTT.

This rearrangement joins TRBV7-2 to TRBJ1-6; D remains unclear. CDR1 and CDR2 (germline): SGHTA, FQGNSA. V lost 2 bases and J lost 5, with 16 bases in between. The CDR3 extends over 17 amino acids. CDR3 sequence: CASSLKLVRPHNSPLHF. CDR3 nucleotide sequence: TGTGCCAGCAGCTTAAAGTTAGTAAGGCCCCATAATTCACCCCTCCACTTT.

This CDR3 is CASSYTAPNTGELFF. The CDR3 bases are TGTGCCAGCAGTTATACAGCCCCGAACACCGGGGAGCTGTTTTTT. The gene calls are TRBV6-5 and TRBJ2-2; D remains ambiguous. The length of the CDR3 is 15 residues. Trimming stripped 3 bases from V and 0 bases from J, with 8 bases between. Germline V gene data show CDR1 as MNHEY and CDR2 as SVGAGI.

V usage is TRBV6-6 and J usage is TRBJ2-7; the match to TRBD2 covers 8 bases. Unmatched junction bases numbered 6, after V lost 2 bases and J lost 0 bases. Germline-derived CDR1 and CDR2 are MNHNY and SVGAGI (reference sequence). The CDR3 is 16 residues long. The CDR3 reads CASSYTRGGTSYEQYV. In nucleotides, the CDR3 is TGTGCCAGCAGTTACACCCGCGGGGGGACCTCCTACGAGCAGTACGTC.

The J gene is TRBJ2-7, the V gene TRBV10-3, with 11 bases aligning to TRBD1. The ends lost 5 bases at V and 3 bases at J; junction bases unmatched: 15. CDR3 length: 18 amino acids. Germline values: CDR1 ENHRY, CDR2 SYGVKD. The CDR3 bases are TGTGCCATCAGTCTCATTCACACAGGGACAGGGGGATTCTACGAGCAGTACTTC. Its protein product is CAISLIHTGTGGFYEQYF.

The J gene is TRBJ2-3, the V gene TRBV7-3, with no clear D. Germline V gene lookup returns CDR1 SGHTA and CDR2 FQGTGA. V gave up 6 bases and J gave up 2 bases, with 9 bases separating them. CDR3 length: 13 residues. Here the CDR3 reads CASSSFHTDTQYF. The CDR3 nucleotides read TGTGCCAGCAGTTCTTTCCACACAGATACGCAGTATTTT.

This chain joins TRBV7-8 and TRBJ1-4; D is unclear. Germline CDR1 SGHVS, CDR2 FQNEAQ. The CDR3 consists of 15 residues. The V and J ends lost 5 bases and 0 bases respectively, with 10 bases between them. CDR3 coding DNA: TGTGCCAGCAGCGTAGGTACAGCAACTAATGAAAAACTGTTTTTT. Translated, it gives CASSVGTATNEKLFF.

The V call is TRBV6-5, the J call TRBJ1-2; D is ambiguous. CDR1 and CDR2 (germline): MNHEY, SVGAGI. The CDR3 is 15 amino acids. V was clipped by 5 bases and J by 8 bases, with 21 bases between them. CDR3 region: CASSLRTDWTMGYTF. The CDR3 DNA is TGTGCCAGCAGTCTTCGGACCGACTGGACCATGGGCTACACCTTC.

The V and J genes are TRBV4-1 and TRBJ2-3, with a weak D call TRBD1 (6 bases). The germline CDR1 and CDR2 sequences are MGHRA and YSYEKL. The ends were cut back, 1 base at V and 2 bases at J, with 16 bases in the middle. The CDR3 is made up of 17 amino acids. The chain's CDR3 is CASSQARTVPTTDTQYF. Here the CDR3 DNA reads TGCGCCAGCAGCCAAGCTAGGACAGTCCCCACCACAGATACGCAGTATTTT.

CDR3 DNA sequence: TGTGCCAGCAGTGTAGACGAGGGCATCCTCTACGAGCAGTACGTC. Its translation: CASSVDEGILYEQYV. V usage is TRBV6-1 and J usage is TRBJ2-7; D may be TRBD2 (5 bases). V lost 4 bases and J lost 3, with 16 bases in between. CDR3 size: 15 residues. The germline gives CDR1 MNHNS, CDR2 SASEGT.

The chain is built from TRBV10-2 and TRBJ2-1; no clear D. The CDR3 consists of 11 residues. CDR1 is WSHSY, CDR2 SAAADI, per germline. V dropped 0 bases and J dropped 14 bases, with 8 bases sitting between them. DNA for the CDR3: TGCGCCAGCAGTGAGTCAGGTGGGGAGTTCTTC. Translated: CASSESGGEFF.

The chain carries TRBV18 and TRBJ2-6; tentative D call: TRBD2 (6 bases). The length of the CDR3 is 17 residues. Germline lookup yields CDR1 KGHSH and CDR2 LQKENI. The V gene lost 3 bases and the J gene lost 4 bases, with 16 bases spanning the gap. The CDR3 nucleotides are TGTGCCAGCTCACCTTTGGGAGGTACGACCGGGGCCAACGTCCTGACTTTC. Its protein product is CASSPLGGTTGANVLTF.

This sequence joins TRBV27 and TRBJ2-7; D gene unclear. The CDR3 is made up of 15 amino acids. Trimming left V 3 bases short and J 5 bases short, with 17 bases between. The germline gives CDR1 MNHEY, CDR2 SMNVEV (reference sequence). CDR3 coding DNA: TGTGCCAGCAGTTTCTTGCGTACCACTTTTGACGAGCAGTACTTC. This encodes CASSFLRTTFDEQYF.

This chain uses TRBV5-1 with TRBJ2-4; no clear D gene. The germline V and J ends were trimmed by 1 base and 9 bases, with 23 bases remaining between them. This CDR3 contains 17 residues. CDR1 is SGHRS, CDR2 YFSETQ, per germline. The CDR3 DNA is TGCGCCAGCAGCTTGCAATTCGGGTCGGCCGGCGGAAGCATTCAGTACTTC. Translation gives CASSLQFGSAGGSIQYF.

The rearrangement links TRBV27 to TRBJ1-2; the D is unclear. This CDR3 spans 16 amino acids. Germline V lookup: CDR1 MNHEY, CDR2 SMNVEV (reference sequence). The V gene lost 2 bases and the J gene lost 4 bases, with 17 bases spanning the gap. CDR3 amino acids: CASSLDRDPIVYGYTF. In DNA, the CDR3 is TGTGCCAGCAGTTTAGACCGGGATCCAATAGTCTATGGCTACACCTTC.

V usage is TRBV5-6 and J usage is TRBJ1-6, with D possibly being TRBD1 (6 bases). The CDR3 consists of 13 residues. Trimming shortened V by 4 bases and J by 7 bases, and 9 bases separated the two germline ends. Germline CDR1 reads SGHDT; CDR2 reads YYEEEE. The CDR3, as DNA: TGTGCCAGCAGCCCGGACAGAAATTCACCCCTCCACTTT. Amino acid sequence: CASSPDRNSPLHF. Based on the CDR3 plus reference TRBV5-6 and TRBJ1-6, the full variable domain is DAGVTQSPTHLIKTRGQQVTLRCSPKSGHDTVSWYQQALGQGPQFIFQYYEEEERQRGNFPDRFSGHQFPNYSSELNVNALLLGDSALYLCASSPDRNSPLHFGNGTRLTVT.

The V call is TRBV5-1, the J call TRBJ1-1; no clear D. V was clipped by 0 bases and J by 7 bases, with 7 bases between them. The CDR3 runs 12 residues. Germline V CDR1 and CDR2: SGHRS, YFSETQ. The CDR3 here is CASSLVEGEAFF. The CDR3 DNA sequence: TGCGCCAGCAGCTTGGTCGAAGGTGAAGCTTTCTTT.

This clone occurred once. The chain is built from TRBV11-2 and TRBJ1-6; D call uncertain. V was clipped by 0 bases and J by 9 bases, with 15 bases between them. Germline assignment: CDR1 SGHAT and CDR2 FQNNGV. This CDR3 spans 16 amino acids. The chain's CDR3 is CASSLELSTLFSPLHF. In nucleotides, the CDR3 is TGTGCCAGCAGCTTAGAGTTGTCGACCCTTTTTTCACCCCTCCACTTT.